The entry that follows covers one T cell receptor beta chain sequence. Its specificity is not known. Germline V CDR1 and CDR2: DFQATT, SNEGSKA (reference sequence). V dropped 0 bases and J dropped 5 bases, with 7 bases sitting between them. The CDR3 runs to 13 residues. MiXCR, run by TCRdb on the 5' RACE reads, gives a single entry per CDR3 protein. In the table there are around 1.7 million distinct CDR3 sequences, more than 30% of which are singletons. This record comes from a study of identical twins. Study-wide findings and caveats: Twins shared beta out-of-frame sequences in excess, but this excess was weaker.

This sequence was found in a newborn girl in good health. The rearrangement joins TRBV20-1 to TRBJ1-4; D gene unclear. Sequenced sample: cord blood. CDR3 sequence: CSARDTLNEKLFF. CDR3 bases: TGCAGTGCTAGAGATACTTTAAATGAAAAACTGTTTTTT.